This T cell receptor (beta chain) stems from a study of PD-1 blockade in classical Hodgkin lymphoma. For this clone: Its antigen remains unknown.

Noted time point: newly diagnosed, previously untreated cHL patient sample. What served as comparison were PBMCs in newly diagnosed, untreated classical Hodgkin lymphoma. The data were produced by immunoSEQ multiplex PCR, yet TCRdb's version contains in-frame clones alone and is incomplete. The table records thousands of clones, more than 60% of them present only once. Notes on the study in general: The causes of the repertoire differences, possibly disease activity or prior therapy, remain undefined. When set against healthy donors, newly diagnosed patients were reported to show lower baseline TCR diversity.

This CDR3 is built from 13 residues. Germline values: CDR1 KGHSH, CDR2 LQKENI. Trimming stripped 6 bases from V and 6 bases from J, with 14 bases between. The sample comprised peripheral blood mononuclear cells (PBMCs). The TCR comes from a human donor with classical Hodgkin lymphoma. V usage is TRBV18 and J usage is TRBJ1-1; D not certain. This chain's CDR3 is CASSERSAPEAFF. Written as DNA, the CDR3 is TGTGCCAGCTCCGAGCGGAGTGCCCCTGAAGCTTTCTTT.